Sequencing of this T cell receptor (beta chain) was carried out in a study of CD8 T cells in ankylosing spondylitis. This clonotype was seen ten or more times. TCRdb redid the calling of the 5' RACE reads with MiXCR, one entry per CDR3 protein. Among 200,000 to 300,000 distinct CDR3 sequences listed, approximately 7.6% were seen once. Germline V gene lookup returns CDR1 SQVTM and CDR2 ANQGSEA. V lost 2 bases and J 0 bases, leaving 14 bases between the germline ends. The CDR3 is made up of 15 amino acids. What was sequenced was blood, either unsorted or a sorted T cell fraction (not recorded which). This clonotype originated in a female donor with ankylosing spondylitis or in good health (not recorded which). V is TRBV29-1 and J is TRBJ2-7; D perhaps matches TRBD2 (6 bases). CDR3 amino acids: CSVESRDSRSYEQYF. For the CDR3, the DNA is TGCAGCGTTGAAAGCAGGGACTCCCGCTCCTACGAGCAGTACTTC.